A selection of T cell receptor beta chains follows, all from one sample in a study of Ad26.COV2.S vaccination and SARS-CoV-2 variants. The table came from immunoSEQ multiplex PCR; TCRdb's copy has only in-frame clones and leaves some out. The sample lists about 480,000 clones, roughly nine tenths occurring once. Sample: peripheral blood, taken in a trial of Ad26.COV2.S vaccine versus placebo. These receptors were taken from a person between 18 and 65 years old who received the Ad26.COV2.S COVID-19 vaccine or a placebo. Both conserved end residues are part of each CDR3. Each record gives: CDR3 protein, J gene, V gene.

CDR3: CASSEGGTGKVF
J: TRBJ2-1
V: TRBV6-1

CDR3: CASSLVASGYSYEQYF
J: TRBJ2-7
V: TRBV5-5

CDR3: CASSQEAVYEQYF
J: TRBJ2-7
V: TRBV4-2

CDR3: CASSLSSGRANTNNEQFF
J: TRBJ2-1
V: TRBV5-1

CDR3: CASSRGQTYEQYF
J: TRBJ2-7
V: TRBV5-1

CDR3: CASSEDRGVTDTQYF
J: TRBJ2-3
V: TRBV2

CDR3: CASRITNTNTGELFF
J: TRBJ2-2
V: TRBV19

CDR3: CASRPSSYEQYF
J: TRBJ2-7
V: TRBV7-2

CDR3: CASSYWGDNSPLHF
J: TRBJ1-6
V: TRBV6-5

CDR3: CASLGGAGNEQFF
J: TRBJ2-1
V: TRBV21-1

CDR3: CATSIGNQPQHF
J: TRBJ1-5
V: TRBV15

CDR3: CASSRTWASGLRRTEAFF
J: TRBJ1-1
V: TRBV11-2

CDR3: CASSIQGAYEQYF
J: TRBJ2-7
V: TRBV19

CDR3: CATGRGLALRNEQFF
J: TRBJ2-1
V: TRBV6-5

CDR3: CASSQDARAYNEQFF
J: TRBJ2-1
V: TRBV3-1/TRBV3-2

CDR3: CASSVEASSYNEQFF
J: TRBJ2-1
V: TRBV9

CDR3: CASRGAGSETQYF
J: TRBJ2-5
V: TRBV7-2

CDR3: CASSLIIGGSGYTF
J: TRBJ1-2
V: TRBV28

CDR3: CASQPGTIPNNEQFF
J: TRBJ2-1
V: TRBV2

CDR3: CASSGLRTDTQYF
J: TRBJ2-3
V: TRBV6-5

CDR3: CASSAGGFMNTEAFF
J: TRBJ1-1
V: TRBV9

CDR3: CASSPGTPSLEQYF
J: TRBJ2-7
V: TRBV7-6

CDR3: CAWSPTDQANYGYTF
J: TRBJ1-2
V: TRBV30

CDR3: CASSATSGTNNEQFF
J: TRBJ2-1
V: TRBV27

CDR3: CASSAGRQNYGYTF
J: TRBJ1-2
V: TRBV5-1

CDR3: CASSPYSRQPKHGYTF
J: TRBJ1-2
V: TRBV6-6

CDR3: CASSQLDQATSGYTF
J: TRBJ1-2
V: TRBV2

CDR3: CASSPDRGQNTEAFF
J: TRBJ1-1
V: TRBV18

CDR3: CASSTEARGPGRANVLTF
J: TRBJ2-6
V: TRBV4-2

CDR3: CASSPHLGAQYF
J: TRBJ2-7
V: TRBV11-2

CDR3: CASSSTNRLDYTF
J: TRBJ1-2
V: TRBV5-6

CDR3: CASALTSGQPQHF
J: TRBJ1-5
V: TRBV7-9

CDR3: CASSYSSSGRVYEQYF
J: TRBJ2-7
V: TRBV6-5

CDR3: CASTRGDNQPQHF
J: TRBJ1-5
V: TRBV6-9

CDR3: CASSQTHGGGLTGELFF
J: TRBJ2-2
V: TRBV7-6

CDR3: CASSYWGREFGGGPPYEQYF
J: TRBJ2-7
V: TRBV6-8

CDR3: CASSSLGLETQYF
J: TRBJ2-5
V: TRBV27

CDR3: CASSRWGSGNEQFF
J: TRBJ2-1
V: TRBV5-8

CDR3: CASSKTGGRGNQPQHF
J: TRBJ1-5
V: TRBV28

CDR3: CASSPTETGTGELFF
J: TRBJ2-2
V: TRBV3-1/TRBV3-2

CDR3: CASSLIKGRNTDTQYF
J: TRBJ2-3
V: TRBV11-2

CDR3: CASSLIPATNEKLFF
J: TRBJ1-4
V: TRBV28

CDR3: CASSSRQVNTGELFF
J: TRBJ2-2
V: TRBV7-2

CDR3: CASSVGVTASTDTQYF
J: TRBJ2-3
V: TRBV9

CDR3: CASSLAGAYGYTF
J: TRBJ1-2
V: TRBV7-9

CDR3: CASSLRRGFNNSPLHF
J: TRBJ1-6
V: TRBV7-2

CDR3: CASKIGSEAFF
J: TRBJ1-1
V: TRBV19

CDR3: CASSAKLGTSGRDTQYF
J: TRBJ2-3
V: TRBV13

CDR3: CASSLELADEQFF
J: TRBJ2-1
V: TRBV11-2